Each of the 5 T cell receptor beta chains below was sequenced from the same sample in a study of blood T cell repertoires in COVID-19 (dated by TCRdb to the early 2020s). To prepare the library, the immunoSEQ multiplex PCR assay was applied. In TCRdb, the immuneACCESS table is reduced to in-frame sequences with V and J assigned. These tables do not hold every clone; where another copy was compared, an unresolved V gene accounts for under half, and the others remain unexplained. Across this sample there are some 170,000 clones, with about 83% seen only once. Roughly 8% of the sample comes from the top ten. The sample comprised peripheral blood. These receptors all stem from a man aged 55 to 70 with acute or convalescent COVID-19.

This clone has more than one count but fewer than ten. J is TRBJ1-1 and V is TRBV9, with D possibly matching TRBD1 (5 bases). CDR1 SGDLS and CDR2 YYNGEE come from the germline V gene. The CDR3 totals 15 residues. V dropped 0 bases and J dropped 5 bases, with 14 bases sitting between them. The CDR3 DNA reads TGTGCCAGCAGCGTAGGTGGGGTTGGGGGGACTGAAGCTTTCTTT. Residues: CASSVGGVGGTEAFF.

A single count supports this clone. This rearrangement joins TRBV5-1 to TRBJ2-1, with TRBD1 matching 11 bases. The junction had 4 bases not matched to a gene; V was cut back by 3 bases and J by 5 bases. The CDR3 sequence is 15 residues long. Germline lookup yields CDR1 SGHRS and CDR2 YFSETQ. The CDR3 nucleotides are TGCGCCAGCAGCTCCCGGACAGGGGGCCACAATGAGCAGTTCTTC. It yields the protein CASSSRTGGHNEQFF.

The chain is built from TRBV5-1 and TRBJ1-2; D gene uncertain. The CDR3 has 15 amino acids. Germline-derived CDR1 and CDR2 are SGHRS and YFSETQ. Trimming pared 0 bases from V and 8 bases from J, leaving 17 bases between. CDR3 nucleotides: TGCGCCAGCAGCTTGGACCCAGGACTAACCACCGGCTACACCTTC. Encoded protein: CASSLDPGLTTGYTF.

This chain uses TRBV30 with TRBJ2-3; 7 nucleotides line up with TRBD1. Trimming at V came to 2 bases and at J to 3 bases, leaving 5 bases not matched to a gene. The CDR3 has 14 residues. The germline V gene has CDR1 GTSNPN and CDR2 SVGIG (reference sequence). The CDR3 bases are TGTGCCTGGAGTAGGGACAGCCAGACAGATACGCAGTATTTT. Amino acid sequence: CAWSRDSQTDTQYF. Full variable domain (rest looked up from reference TRBV30 and TRBJ2-3): SQTIHQWPATLVQPVGSPLSLECTVEGTSNPNLYWYRQAAGRGLQLLFYSVGIGQISSEVPQNLSASRPQDRQFILSSKKLLLSDSGFYLCAWSRDSQTDTQYFGPGTRLTVL.

The chain carries TRBV5-1 and TRBJ2-5, with TRBD2 matching over 12 bases. Losses at the gene ends were 4 bases for V and 5 bases for J; bases not matched to a gene: 9. This CDR3 comprises 16 residues. Germline V CDR1 and CDR2: SGHRS, YFSETQ. The CDR3 DNA is TGCGCCAGCAGCCCACGACTAGCGGGGGCCCAGGAGACCCAGTACTTC. Amino acids: CASSPRLAGAQETQYF.